Below are 25 T cell receptor beta chains sequenced from a single sample in a study of blood T cells in healthy people across ages. PCR was performed a second time for roughly 7 to 12 cycles using a sample-barcoded 5' primer and a J-beta primer mix. TCRdb re-analysed the 5' RACE reads in MiXCR, keeping a single row per CDR3 protein. The sample lists about 780,000 distinct CDR3 sequences, about a quarter seen once, with less than 3.5% in the top ten. The data also belong to a second study, concerning T cells of mothers and their children.

What was sequenced was blood. The receptor source for this set is a boy aged 10-17 years in good health.

This clonotype came up many times. The rearrangement links TRBV7-2 to TRBJ1-2, with D unclear. The CDR3 has 14 amino acids. Germline V gene sequence: CDR1 SGHTA, CDR2 FQGNSA. V shed 2 bases and J shed 4 bases, with 11 bases lying between them. The CDR3 is CASSLSVLTYGYTF. In DNA, the CDR3 is TGTGCCAGCAGCTTATCAGTCCTCACCTATGGCTACACCTTC.

The chain combines TRBV29-1 with TRBJ1-1, with D unresolved. V was pared by 0 bases and J by 3 bases, with 8 bases between. Germline CDR1 and CDR2: SQVTM and ANQGSEA. The length of the CDR3 is 13 residues. Here the CDR3 DNA reads TGCAGCGTTGAAGATCAACTTGACACTGAAGCTTTCTTT. Protein sequence: CSVEDQLDTEAFF. Drawing the rest from reference TRBV29-1 and TRBJ1-1, the complete variable domain is SAVISQKPSRDICQRGTSLTIQCQVDSQVTMMFWYRQQPGQSLTLIATANQGSEATYESGFVIDKFPISRPNLTFSTLTVSNMSPEDSSIYLCSVEDQLDTEAFFGQGTRLTVV.

This clonotype was counted a few times. This chain connects TRBV10-3 to TRBJ1-2, with unresolved D. CDR3 size: 13 residues. CDR1 ENHRY and CDR2 SYGVKD come from the germline V gene. Trimming shortened V by 2 bases and J by 8 bases, and 12 bases separated the two germline ends. The CDR3 region is CAISEKRIEGYTF. The CDR3 DNA reads TGTGCCATCAGTGAGAAGAGAATTGAAGGCTACACCTTC.

This clonotype was counted a few times. This chain links TRBV5-1 with TRBJ1-4, with TRBD1 as a possible D gene (5 bases). CDR1 is SGHRS and CDR2 is YFSETQ in the germline V gene. Trimming pared 4 bases from V and 6 bases from J, leaving 16 bases between. The CDR3 covers 15 residues. The CDR3 sequence: CASSPAGGRDEKLFF. CDR3 nucleotides: TGCGCCAGCAGCCCGGCCGGGGGGAGAGATGAAAAACTGTTTTTT.

This clonotype appeared a few times. The chain uses TRBV5-6 and TRBJ1-4, with D possibly matching TRBD1 (5 bases). CDR3 size: 17 residues. Between the trimmed V and J ends, which lost 0 bases and 0 bases, there was a span of 12 bases. Per the germline V gene, CDR1 is SGHDT and CDR2 is YYEEEE. The CDR3 coding sequence is TGTGCCAGCAGCTTGGATGCAGGGTGGGCAACTAATGAAAAACTGTTTTTT. Protein product: CASSLDAGWATNEKLFF.

This chain links TRBV11-2 with TRBJ2-5, with 7 positions matching TRBD1. J gave up 4 bases and V 3 bases, and 5 bases lay outside the gene matches. CDR1 SGHAT and CDR2 FQNNGV come from the germline V gene. This CDR3 has 14 amino acids. The CDR3 is CASSLDRRRETQYF. The DNA for the CDR3 is TGTGCCAGCAGCTTGGACAGGCGGAGAGAGACCCAGTACTTC.

This clonotype showed up just a few times. The chain uses TRBV10-3 and TRBJ2-5; TRBD2 matches at 11 bases. The tail of the sequence fits TRBJ2-1 better, so the J call may be wrong. CDR3 size: 15 residues. Germline V gene data show CDR1 as ENHRY and CDR2 as SYGVKD. The CDR3: CAIRASSGGTNEQFF. The CDR3 DNA is TGTGCCATCAGGGCGTCTAGCGGGGGGACCAATGAGCAGTTCTTC.

This clonotype was observed a few times. The genes are TRBV9 and TRBJ1-3, with 12 bases identical to TRBD1. The V and J ends lost 3 bases and 4 bases, in that order; junction bases with no gene match: 8. The CDR3 runs 17 residues. Germline lookup yields CDR1 SGDLS and CDR2 YYNGEE. This CDR3 reads CASSARDRGLSGNTIYF. DNA for the CDR3: TGTGCCAGCAGCGCCCGGGACAGGGGGCTTTCAGGAAACACCATATATTTT.

This clonotype has just a few counts. The gene calls are TRBV13 and TRBJ2-4; 8 nucleotides match TRBD2. CDR1 is PRHDT, CDR2 FYEKMQ, per germline (reference sequence). The CDR3 consists of 17 residues. V shed 5 bases, J shed 8 bases, and the junction held 17 bases outside the gene matches. Written as DNA, the CDR3 is TGTGCCAGCAGCCCGTACAGTGGGACTAGGAAGAGGTACATTCAGTACTTC. It specifies CASSPYSGTRKRYIQYF. Using reference TRBV13 and TRBJ2-4 for the parts outside the CDR3, the full variable domain is AAGVIQSPRHLIKEKRETATLKCYPIPRHDTVYWYQQGPGQDPQFLISFYEKMQSDKGSIPDRFSAQQFSDYHSELNMSSLELGDSALYFCASSPYSGTRKRYIQYFGAGTRLSVL.

The rearrangement links TRBV18 to TRBJ1-1; 12 nucleotides agree with TRBD1. The V and J ends lost 2 bases and 3 bases, in that order; junction bases with no gene match: 4. Germline-derived CDR1 and CDR2 are KGHSH and LQKENI. There are 16 residues in the CDR3. CDR3 DNA: TGTGCCAGCTCACCAAGGGGGACAGGGGGCGACACTGAAGCTTTCTTT. This translates into CASSPRGTGGDTEAFF. Looking up the rest from reference TRBV18 and TRBJ1-1 gives the full variable domain: NAGVMQNPRHLVRRRGQEARLRCSPMKGHSHVYWYRQLPEEGLKFMVYLQKENIIDESGMPKERFSAEFPKEGPSILRIQQVVRGDSAAYFCASSPRGTGGDTEAFFGQGTRLTVV.

The chain combines TRBV24-1 with TRBJ1-2; D is uncertain. V was trimmed by 4 bases and J by 0 bases, leaving 8 bases between them. Germline assignment: CDR1 KGHDR and CDR2 SFDVKD. The CDR3 sequence is 14 residues long. The CDR3 nucleotides read TGTGCCACCAGTGACCCACCTACTAACTATGGCTACACCTTC. This gives the protein CATSDPPTNYGYTF.

This clonotype has more than one count but fewer than ten. The chain recombines TRBV5-5 with TRBJ1-2, with D maybe TRBD1 (6 bases). The length of the CDR3 is 14 residues. The V gene lost 0 bases and the J gene lost 8 bases, with 14 bases spanning the gap. Germline values: CDR1 SGHKS, CDR2 YYEKEE (reference sequence). CDR3 bases: TGTGCCAGCAGCTTGGCCCGGACAGTAGAGGGCTACACCTTC. Its translation is CASSLARTVEGYTF.

The V and J genes are TRBV2 and TRBJ2-7; D perhaps matches TRBD2 (6 bases). The germline V gene has CDR1 SNHLY and CDR2 FYNNEI. V was trimmed by 5 bases and J by 4 bases, leaving 15 bases between them. There are 14 residues in the CDR3. This CDR3 is CASSKLAQNYEQYF. CDR3 bases: TGTGCCAGCAGTAAACTAGCTCAGAATTACGAGCAGTACTTC. The entire variable domain, with the rest obtained from reference TRBV2 and TRBJ2-7, is as follows: EPEVTQTPSHQVTQMGQEVILRCVPISNHLYFYWYRQILGQKVEFLVSFYNNEISEKSEIFDDQFSVERPDGSNFTLKIRSTKLEDSAMYFCASSKLAQNYEQYFGPGTRLTVT.

CDR3 coding DNA: TGCAGCGTCGCGACAGGCTCAGGTCAGCCCCAGCATTTT. It codes for CSVATGSGQPQHF. The chain uses TRBV29-1 and TRBJ1-5, with D maybe TRBD1 (6 bases). The germline CDR1 and CDR2 sequences are SQVTM and ANQGSEA. The CDR3 length is 13 residues. V was shortened by 6 bases and J by 6 bases, with 15 bases between the two germline ends. Complete variable domain (other parts from reference TRBV29-1 and TRBJ1-5): SAVISQKPSRDICQRGTSLTIQCQVDSQVTMMFWYRQQPGQSLTLIATANQGSEATYESGFVIDKFPISRPNLTFSTLTVSNMSPEDSSIYLCSVATGSGQPQHFGDGTRLSIL.

The V and J genes are TRBV20-1 and TRBJ2-7, with a weak D call TRBD2 (6 bases). Germline loops: CDR1 DFQATT, CDR2 SNEGSKA (reference sequence). There are 16 residues in the CDR3. V shed 5 bases and J shed 0 bases, with 20 bases lying between them. The CDR3 bases are TGCAGTGCTGTACGGGACTTACAGTCTAGCTCCTACGAGCAGTACTTC. Translating it yields CSAVRDLQSSSYEQYF.

In this sample, this clonotype turned up a few times. This sequence joins TRBV20-1 and TRBJ2-3; 8 bases are shared with TRBD2. CDR3 length equals 17 residues. The germline CDR1 and CDR2 sequences are DFQATT and SNEGSKA (reference sequence). V trimming: 0 bases; J trimming: 2 bases; junction bases outside the gene matches: 10. The CDR3 here is CSARDQGLAGLTDTQYF. The CDR3 DNA is TGCAGTGCTAGAGATCAGGGGTTAGCGGGGCTCACAGATACGCAGTATTTT.

The rearrangement uses TRBV7-3 and TRBJ1-6; TRBD1 is a possible D gene (6 bases). CDR1 is SGHTA and CDR2 is FQGTGA in the germline V gene. Trimming cost V 5 bases and J 6 bases, with 8 bases left between them. There are 13 residues in the CDR3. The CDR3 DNA is TGTGCCAGCAGCCAGGGGCTTAATTCACCCCTCCACTTT. Amino acids: CASSQGLNSPLHF.

This clonotype was found a few times. The chain joins TRBV20-1 to TRBJ2-7; tentatively, D is TRBD2 (5 bases). Germline values: CDR1 DFQATT, CDR2 SNEGSKA (reference sequence). Deletions cut 1 base from V and 7 bases from J, with 8 bases between. This CDR3 region has 11 residues. The chain's CDR3 is CSARVSGEQYF. The CDR3 DNA reads TGCAGTGCTAGAGTAAGCGGTGAGCAGTACTTC.

This clonotype was picked up many times. The V and J genes are TRBV6-4 and TRBJ2-3, with 10 bases matching TRBD2. Germline CDR1 MRHNA, CDR2 SNTAGT. The trim removed 2 bases at V and 1 base at J, leaving 0 bases unmatched. This CDR3 is 15 amino acids long. The CDR3 DNA reads TGTGCCAGCAGTGACGGGACTAGCGGCACAGATACGCAGTATTTT. Translating it yields CASSDGTSGTDTQYF.

The rearrangement uses TRBV28 and TRBJ1-1; D not certain. This CDR3 spans 11 amino acids. Germline V gives CDR1 MDHEN, CDR2 SYDVKM. V shed 9 bases and J shed 7 bases, with 12 bases lying between them. The CDR3: CASRTDGEAFF. The CDR3 DNA reads TGTGCCAGTCGGACGGACGGTGAAGCTTTCTTT. The full variable domain, in which reference TRBV28 and TRBJ1-1 provide the parts outside the CDR3, is DVKVTQSSRYLVKRTGEKVFLECVQDMDHENMFWYRQDPGLGLRLIYFSYDVKMKEKGDIPEGYSVSREKKERFSLILESASTNQTSMYLCASRTDGEAFFGQGTRLTVV.

J is TRBJ2-7 and V is TRBV11-2; D is ambiguous. Germline-derived CDR1 and CDR2 are SGHAT and FQNNGV. This CDR3 has 12 residues. With 2 bases removed from V and 10 bases from J, the gap between germline ends came to 12 bases. The DNA for the CDR3 is TGTGCCAGCAGCTTAAGCGCGTATCCCCAGTACTTC. Amino acid sequence: CASSLSAYPQYF.

This clonotype was picked up a small number of times. This chain links TRBV4-1 with TRBJ2-5; 7 bases line up with TRBD2. The length of the CDR3 is 17 residues. Germline-derived CDR1 and CDR2 are MGHRA and YSYEKL. With V trimmed by 5 bases and J by 0 bases, 12 bases remained unmatched. CDR3 sequence: CASSNPLGGDYQETQYF. In nucleotides, the CDR3 is TGCGCCAGCAGCAACCCCCTGGGGGGGGATTACCAAGAGACCCAGTACTTC.

V gene TRBV10-3 combines with J gene TRBJ2-3, with TRBD2 matching over 7 bases. Per the germline V gene, CDR1 is ENHRY and CDR2 is SYGVKD. This CDR3 spans 13 amino acids. CDR3 region: CVSGARETDTQYF. CDR3 coding DNA: TGTGTCAGCGGGGCGAGGGAGACAGATACGCAGTATTTT.

This clonotype was seen more than once but under ten times. The genes are TRBV4-1 and TRBJ2-2; TRBD2 matches at 7 bases. CDR1 and CDR2 (germline): MGHRA, YSYEKL. The CDR3 totals 16 residues. The junction had 3 bases not matched to a gene; V was cut back by 0 bases and J by 2 bases. The CDR3 nucleotides read TGCGCCAGCAGCCAAGAAGCGGGGAGAAACACCGGGGAGCTGTTTTTT. It codes for CASSQEAGRNTGELFF.

The chain combines TRBV10-3 with TRBJ1-2, with 10 nucleotides matching TRBD1. Trimming took 7 bases from V and 3 from J; bases not matched to a gene: 14. The germline V gene encodes CDR1 ENHRY and CDR2 SYGVKD. The CDR3 is made up of 17 amino acids. The CDR3 DNA follows: TGTGCCATCAAGCCCGGTTCCGGGACAGGGGAGGACTATGGCTACACCTTC. As protein: CAIKPGSGTGEDYGYTF.